This entry lists 9 T cell receptor beta chains sequenced from one sample in a study of response to subunit inactivated influenza vaccine. TCRdb re-analysed the RT-PCR reads in MiXCR, keeping a single row per CDR3 protein. In the table there are approximately 570,000 distinct CDR3 sequences, about 8% of which are singletons. The sequencing here drew on PBMCs from blood, taken roughly 24 months after vaccination. Receptors were obtained from a man aged 45 to 70 who received an inactivated influenza vaccine.

A few counts support this clonotype. The chain combines TRBV20-1 with TRBJ2-5, with a weak D call TRBD2 (6 bases). This CDR3 comprises 16 residues. Trimming removed 3 bases at V and 2 bases at J, with 19 bases between. The germline V gene encodes CDR1 DFQATT and CDR2 SNEGSKA (reference sequence). The CDR3 reads CSASLLAGKPQETQYF. The CDR3 nucleotides read TGCAGTGCTAGTTTACTGGCGGGGAAACCTCAAGAGACCCAGTACTTC.

This clonotype was counted only a few times. V usage is TRBV29-1 and J usage is TRBJ2-1; tentatively, D is TRBD1 or TRBD2 (5 bases each). CDR3 length: 10 amino acids. The V end was cut by 7 bases, the J end by 10 bases, with 11 bases between. CDR1 and CDR2 (germline): SQVTM, ANQGSEA. CDR3 loop: CSGTSGEQFF. The CDR3 DNA follows: TGCAGCGGGACATCGGGGGAGCAGTTCTTC.

Many counts were recorded for this clonotype. V and J are TRBV7-2 and TRBJ1-4; unclear D gene. Germline CDR1 reads SGHTA; CDR2 reads FQGNSA. Trimming removed 1 base from V and 11 bases from J, with 5 bases in between. CDR3 length: 11 amino acids. CDR3 sequence (DNA): TGTGCCAGCAGCTTAGGAGGGAAACTGTTTTTT. Protein sequence: CASSLGGKLFF.

The chain has TRBV12-3 or TRBV12-4 and TRBJ1-2; TRBD1 aligns across 7 bases. There are 13 residues in the CDR3. V was pared by 5 bases and J by 5 bases, with 5 bases of the junction left unmatched. The CDR3 loop is CASSRDSLYGYTF. CDR3 nucleotides: TGTGCCAGCAGTCGGGACAGCTTATATGGCTACACCTTC.

In its sample, this clonotype was seen a few times. This sequence joins TRBV9 and TRBJ2-2, with 8 bases that match TRBD1. CDR3 length: 14 amino acids. Germline CDR1 reads SGDLS; CDR2 reads YYNGEE. Germline trimming cut 3 bases from V and 7 bases from J; bases unmatched to any gene: 5. Here the CDR3 DNA reads TGTGCCAGCAGCGGGACAGGGCTTAACGGGGAGCTGTTTTTT. Translation: CASSGTGLNGELFF.

This clonotype was counted ten times or more. The chain recombines TRBV18 with TRBJ1-1; perhaps TRBD1 as D (5 bases). V gave up 9 bases and J gave up 0 bases, with 17 bases separating them. From germline, CDR1 is KGHSH and CDR2 LQKENI. This CDR3 comprises 15 residues. CDR3 sequence reads: CASLSGGSLNTEAFF. The DNA of the CDR3 is TGTGCCAGTCTTTCGGGGGGTTCCCTGAACACTGAAGCTTTCTTT.

This rearrangement joins TRBV4-1 to TRBJ2-4; 7 positions match TRBD1. The germline V gene encodes CDR1 MGHRA and CDR2 YSYEKL. After removal of 5 bases from V and 0 bases from J, the junction contained 7 bases not matched to a gene. This CDR3 spans 16 amino acids. This chain's CDR3 is CASSVGTVLAKNIQYF. The CDR3 coding sequence is TGCGCCAGCAGCGTAGGGACAGTACTAGCCAAAAACATTCAGTACTTC.

The chain employs TRBV7-2 and TRBJ2-1; TRBD1 agrees at 11 bases. CDR3 length: 13 amino acids. The J segment lost 14 bases and the V segment lost 4 bases, leaving 7 bases of the junction unmatched. The V gene's germline CDR1 is SGHTA and CDR2 FQGNSA. The CDR3 spells CASSSPGQGVKFF. CDR3 DNA: TGTGCCAGCAGCTCCCCGGGACAGGGGGTAAAGTTCTTC.

CDR3 in DNA: TGCGCCAGCAGCCAGTCTGAAGGGACAGATACGCAGTATTTT. Its translation is CASSQSEGTDTQYF. This chain joins TRBV5-1 and TRBJ2-3; no clear D gene. CDR1 SGHRS and CDR2 YFSETQ come from the germline V gene. The CDR3 length is 14 residues. Trimming pared 4 bases from V and 3 bases from J, leaving 12 bases between. The full variable domain, its missing parts supplied by reference TRBV5-1 and TRBJ2-3, is KAGVTQTPRYLIKTRGQQVTLSCSPISGHRSVSWYQQTPGQGLQFLFEYFSETQRNKGNFPGRFSGRQFSNSRSEMNVSTLELGDSALYLCASSQSEGTDTQYFGPGTRLTVL.